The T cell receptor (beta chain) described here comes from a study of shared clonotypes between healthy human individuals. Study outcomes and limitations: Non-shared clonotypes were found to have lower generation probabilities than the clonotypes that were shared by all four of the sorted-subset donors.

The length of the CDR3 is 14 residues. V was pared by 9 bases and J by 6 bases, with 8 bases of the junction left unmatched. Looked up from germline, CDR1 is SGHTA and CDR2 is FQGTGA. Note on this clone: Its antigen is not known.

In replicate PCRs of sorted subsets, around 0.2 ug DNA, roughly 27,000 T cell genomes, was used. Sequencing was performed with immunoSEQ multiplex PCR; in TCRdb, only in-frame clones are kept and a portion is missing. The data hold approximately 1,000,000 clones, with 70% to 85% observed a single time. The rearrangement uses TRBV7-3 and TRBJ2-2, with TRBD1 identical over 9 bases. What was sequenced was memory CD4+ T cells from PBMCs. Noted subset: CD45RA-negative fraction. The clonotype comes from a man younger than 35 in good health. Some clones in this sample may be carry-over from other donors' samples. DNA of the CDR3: TGTGCCAGTAGGGGACAGGGAGAAGCCGGGGAGCTGTTTTTT. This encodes CASRGQGEAGELFF.